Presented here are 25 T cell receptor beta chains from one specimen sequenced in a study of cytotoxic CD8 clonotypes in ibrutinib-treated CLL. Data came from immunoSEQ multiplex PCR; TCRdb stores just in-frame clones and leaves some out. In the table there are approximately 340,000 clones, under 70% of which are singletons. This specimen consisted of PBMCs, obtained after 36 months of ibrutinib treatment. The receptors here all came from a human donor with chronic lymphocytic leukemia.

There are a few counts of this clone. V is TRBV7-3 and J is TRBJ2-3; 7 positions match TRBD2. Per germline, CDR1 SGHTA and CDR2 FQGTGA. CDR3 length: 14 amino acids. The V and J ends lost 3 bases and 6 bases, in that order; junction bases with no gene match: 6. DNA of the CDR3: TGTGCCAGCAGCTTCGGCCCCGGGGGGGATACGCAGTATTTT. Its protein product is CASSFGPGGDTQYF.

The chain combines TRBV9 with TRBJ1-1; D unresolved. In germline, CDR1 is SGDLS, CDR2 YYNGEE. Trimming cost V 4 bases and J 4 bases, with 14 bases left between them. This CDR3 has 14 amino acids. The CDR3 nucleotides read TGTGCCAGCAGCCAAGGGAGGTTTGGCACTGAAGCTTTCTTT. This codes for CASSQGRFGTEAFF.

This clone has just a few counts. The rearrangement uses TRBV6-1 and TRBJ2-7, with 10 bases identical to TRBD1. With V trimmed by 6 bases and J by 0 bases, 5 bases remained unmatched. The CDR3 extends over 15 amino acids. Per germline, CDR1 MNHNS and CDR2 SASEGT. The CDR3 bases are TGTGCCAGCAGGGCGGGGACAGGGGCCTCCTACGAGCAGTACTTC. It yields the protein CASRAGTGASYEQYF.

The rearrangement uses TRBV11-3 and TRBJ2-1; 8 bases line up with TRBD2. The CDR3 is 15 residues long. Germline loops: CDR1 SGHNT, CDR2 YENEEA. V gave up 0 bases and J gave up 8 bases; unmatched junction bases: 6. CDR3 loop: CASSLDPGAGDEQFF. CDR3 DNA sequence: TGTGCCAGCAGCTTAGATCCCGGAGCGGGGGATGAGCAGTTCTTC.

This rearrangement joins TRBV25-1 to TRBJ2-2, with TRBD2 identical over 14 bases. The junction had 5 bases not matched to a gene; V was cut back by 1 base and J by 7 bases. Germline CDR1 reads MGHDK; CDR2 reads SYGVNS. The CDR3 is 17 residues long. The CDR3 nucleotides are TGTGCCAGCAGTGAATCGGGACTAGCGGGAGTTGTCGGGGAGCTGTTTTTT. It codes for CASSESGLAGVVGELFF.

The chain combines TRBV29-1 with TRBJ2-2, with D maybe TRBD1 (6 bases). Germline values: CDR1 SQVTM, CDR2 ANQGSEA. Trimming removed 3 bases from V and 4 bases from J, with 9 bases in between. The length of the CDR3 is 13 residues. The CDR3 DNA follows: TGCAGCGTTGAGAGCAGGGGCACCGGGGAGCTGTTTTTT. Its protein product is CSVESRGTGELFF.

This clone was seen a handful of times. The CDR3 sequence: CSAWTDYEQYF. The CDR3 DNA follows: TGCAGCGCCTGGACAGATTACGAGCAGTACTTC. The rearrangement joins TRBV29-1 to TRBJ2-7; possible D gene TRBD1, 6 bases. This CDR3 spans 11 amino acids. V was pared by 7 bases and J by 4 bases, with 11 bases between. Germline CDR1 is SQVTM and CDR2 is ANQGSEA.

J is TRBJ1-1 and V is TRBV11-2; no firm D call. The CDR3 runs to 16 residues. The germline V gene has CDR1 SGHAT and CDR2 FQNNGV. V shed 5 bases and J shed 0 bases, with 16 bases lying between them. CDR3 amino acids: CASSLGRGPLNTEAFF. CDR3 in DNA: TGTGCCAGCAGCCTCGGGAGAGGCCCCCTGAACACTGAAGCTTTCTTT.

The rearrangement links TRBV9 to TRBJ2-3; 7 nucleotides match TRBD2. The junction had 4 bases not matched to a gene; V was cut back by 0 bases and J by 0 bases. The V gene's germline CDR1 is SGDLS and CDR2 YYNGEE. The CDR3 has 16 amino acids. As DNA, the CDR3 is TGTGCCAGCAGCGTAGCCGGACTAGTGAGCACAGATACGCAGTATTTT. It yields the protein CASSVAGLVSTDTQYF.

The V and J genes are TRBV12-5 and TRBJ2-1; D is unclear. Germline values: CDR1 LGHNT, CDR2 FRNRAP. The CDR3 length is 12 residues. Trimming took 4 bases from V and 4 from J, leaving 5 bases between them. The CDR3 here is CASGSRYNEQFF. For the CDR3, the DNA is TGTGCTAGTGGTTCCCGGTACAATGAGCAGTTCTTC.

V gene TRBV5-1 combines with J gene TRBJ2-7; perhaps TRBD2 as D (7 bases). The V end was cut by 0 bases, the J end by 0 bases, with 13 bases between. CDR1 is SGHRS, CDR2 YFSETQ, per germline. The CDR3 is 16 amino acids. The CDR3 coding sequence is TGCGCCAGCAGCTTGGTTGGGGGGGCCAGCTCCTACGAGCAGTACTTC. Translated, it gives CASSLVGGASSYEQYF. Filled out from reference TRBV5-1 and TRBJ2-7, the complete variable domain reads KAGVTQTPRYLIKTRGQQVTLSCSPISGHRSVSWYQQTPGQGLQFLFEYFSETQRNKGNFPGRFSGRQFSNSRSEMNVSTLELGDSALYLCASSLVGGASSYEQYFGPGTRLTVT.

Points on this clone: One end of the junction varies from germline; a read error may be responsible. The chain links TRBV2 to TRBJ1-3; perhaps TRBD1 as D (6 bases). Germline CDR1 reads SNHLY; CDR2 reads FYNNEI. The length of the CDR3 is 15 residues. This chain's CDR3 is CASSEDRTSGNTIYF. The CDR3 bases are TGTGCCAGCAGCGAAGACAGGACGTCTGGAAACACCATATATTTT. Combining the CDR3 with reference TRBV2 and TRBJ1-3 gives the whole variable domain EPEVTQTPSHQVTQMGQEVILRCVPISNHLYFYWYRQILGQKVEFLVSFYNNEISEKSEIFDDQFSVERPDGSNFTLKIRSTKLEDSAMYFCASSEDRTSGNTIYFGEGSWLTVV.

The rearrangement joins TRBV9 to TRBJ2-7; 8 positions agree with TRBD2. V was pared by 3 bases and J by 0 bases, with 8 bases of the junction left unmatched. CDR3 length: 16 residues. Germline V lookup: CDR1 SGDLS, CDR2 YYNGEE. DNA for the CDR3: TGTGCCAGCAGCGCGGATGGCGGGGGGAGCTCCTACGAGCAGTACTTC. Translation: CASSADGGGSSYEQYF.

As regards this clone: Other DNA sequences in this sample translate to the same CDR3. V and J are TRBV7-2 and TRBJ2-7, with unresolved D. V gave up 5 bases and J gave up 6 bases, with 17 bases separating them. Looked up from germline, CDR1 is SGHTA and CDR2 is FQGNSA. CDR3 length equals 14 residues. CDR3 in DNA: TGTGCCAGCAGCCGGTCGGATATTTGGGGCGAGCAGTACTTC. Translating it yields CASSRSDIWGEQYF.

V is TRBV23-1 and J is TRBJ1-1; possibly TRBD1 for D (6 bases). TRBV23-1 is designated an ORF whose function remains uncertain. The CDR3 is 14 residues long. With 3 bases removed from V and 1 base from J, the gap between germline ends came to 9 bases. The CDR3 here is CASSHTGQNTEAFF. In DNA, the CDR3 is TGCGCCAGCAGTCATACGGGACAGAACACTGAAGCTTTCTTT.

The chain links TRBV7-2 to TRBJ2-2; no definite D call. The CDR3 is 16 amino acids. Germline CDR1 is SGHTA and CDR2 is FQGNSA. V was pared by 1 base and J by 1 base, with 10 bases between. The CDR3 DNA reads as TGTGCCAGCAGCTTAGGGGTTACCCGGAACACCGGGGAGCTGTTTTTT. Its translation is CASSLGVTRNTGELFF. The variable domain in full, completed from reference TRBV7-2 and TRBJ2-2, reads GAGVSQSPSNKVTEKGKDVELRCDPISGHTALYWYRQSLGQGLEFLIYFQGNSAPDKSGLPSDRFSAERTGGSVSTLTIQRTQQEDSAVYLCASSLGVTRNTGELFFGEGSRLTVL.

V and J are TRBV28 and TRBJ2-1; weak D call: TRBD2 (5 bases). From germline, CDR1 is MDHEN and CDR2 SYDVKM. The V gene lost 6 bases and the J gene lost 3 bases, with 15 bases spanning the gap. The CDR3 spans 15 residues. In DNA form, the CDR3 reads TGTGCCAGCAGCCTACTCCCCGGACTCTACAATGAGCAGTTCTTC. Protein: CASSLLPGLYNEQFF.

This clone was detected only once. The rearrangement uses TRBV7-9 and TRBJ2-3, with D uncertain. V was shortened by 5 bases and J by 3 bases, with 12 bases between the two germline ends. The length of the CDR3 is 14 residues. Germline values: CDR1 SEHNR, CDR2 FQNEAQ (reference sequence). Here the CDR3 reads CASSITHRTDTQYF. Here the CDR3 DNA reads TGTGCCAGCAGCATTACGCACCGTACAGATACGCAGTATTTT. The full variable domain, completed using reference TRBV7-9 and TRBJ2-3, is DTGVSQNPRHKITKRGQNVTFRCDPISEHNRLYWYRQTLGQGPEFLTYFQNEAQLEKSRLLSDRFSAERPKGSFSTLEIQRTEQGDSAMYLCASSITHRTDTQYFGPGTRLTVL.

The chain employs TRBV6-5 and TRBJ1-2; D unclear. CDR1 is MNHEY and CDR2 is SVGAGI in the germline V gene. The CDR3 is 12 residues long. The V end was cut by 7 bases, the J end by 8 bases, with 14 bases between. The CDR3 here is CASTGWGFGYTF. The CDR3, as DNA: TGTGCCAGCACGGGATGGGGTTTCGGCTACACCTTC.

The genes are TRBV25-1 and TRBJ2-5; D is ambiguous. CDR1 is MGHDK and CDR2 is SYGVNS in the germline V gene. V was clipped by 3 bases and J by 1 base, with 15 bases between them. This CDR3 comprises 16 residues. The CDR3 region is CASSERVGPGQETQYF. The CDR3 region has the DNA TGTGCCAGCAGTGAGCGAGTAGGACCGGGCCAAGAGACCCAGTACTTC.

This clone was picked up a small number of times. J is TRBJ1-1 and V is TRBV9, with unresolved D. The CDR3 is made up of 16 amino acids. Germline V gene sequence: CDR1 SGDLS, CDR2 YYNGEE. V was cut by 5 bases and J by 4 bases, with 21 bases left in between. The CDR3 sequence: CASSHPLTTASTEAFF. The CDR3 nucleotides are TGTGCCAGCAGTCATCCCTTGACAACTGCGAGCACTGAAGCTTTCTTT.

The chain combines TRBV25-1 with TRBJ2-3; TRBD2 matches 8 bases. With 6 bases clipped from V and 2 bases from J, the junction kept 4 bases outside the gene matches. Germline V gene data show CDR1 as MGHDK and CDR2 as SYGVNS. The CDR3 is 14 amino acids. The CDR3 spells CASRVSGVTDTQYF. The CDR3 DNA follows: TGTGCCAGCAGAGTTAGCGGGGTCACAGATACGCAGTATTTT.

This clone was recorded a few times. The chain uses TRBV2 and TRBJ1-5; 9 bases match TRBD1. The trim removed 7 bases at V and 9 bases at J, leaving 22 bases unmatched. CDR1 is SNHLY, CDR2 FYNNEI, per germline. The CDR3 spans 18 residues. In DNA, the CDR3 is TGTGCCAGCACCCCCGGGGGGGAATCCGGGACAGGGTTCTGGCCCCAGCATTTT. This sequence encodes CASTPGGESGTGFWPQHF. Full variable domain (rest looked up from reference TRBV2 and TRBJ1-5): EPEVTQTPSHQVTQMGQEVILRCVPISNHLYFYWYRQILGQKVEFLVSFYNNEISEKSEIFDDQFSVERPDGSNFTLKIRSTKLEDSAMYFCASTPGGESGTGFWPQHFGDGTRLSIL.

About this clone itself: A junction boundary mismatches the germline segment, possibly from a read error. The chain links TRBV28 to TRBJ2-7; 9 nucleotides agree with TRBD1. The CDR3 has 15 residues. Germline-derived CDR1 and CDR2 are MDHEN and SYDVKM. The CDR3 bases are TGTGCCAGCAGCTCCGGGGGACAGGGTTCCTCCGAGCAGTACTTC. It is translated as CASSSGGQGSSEQYF.

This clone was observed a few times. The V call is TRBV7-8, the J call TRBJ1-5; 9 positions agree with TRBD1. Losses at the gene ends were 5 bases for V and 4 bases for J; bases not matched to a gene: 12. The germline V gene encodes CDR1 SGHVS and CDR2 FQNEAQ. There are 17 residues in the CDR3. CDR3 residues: CASSLEAWTGVNQPQHF. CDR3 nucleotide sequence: TGTGCCAGCAGCCTGGAGGCCTGGACAGGGGTGAATCAGCCCCAGCATTTT.